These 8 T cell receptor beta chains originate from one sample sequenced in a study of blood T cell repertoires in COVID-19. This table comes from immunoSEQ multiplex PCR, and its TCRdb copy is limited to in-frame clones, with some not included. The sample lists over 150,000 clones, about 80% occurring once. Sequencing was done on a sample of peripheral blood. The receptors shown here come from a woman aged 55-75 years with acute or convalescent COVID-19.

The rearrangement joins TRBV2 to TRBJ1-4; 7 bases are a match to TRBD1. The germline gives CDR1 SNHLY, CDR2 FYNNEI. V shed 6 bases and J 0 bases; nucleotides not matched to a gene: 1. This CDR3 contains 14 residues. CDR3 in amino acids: CASRGQSTNEKLFF. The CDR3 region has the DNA TGTGCCAGCAGGGGACAGTCAACTAATGAAAAACTGTTTTTT.

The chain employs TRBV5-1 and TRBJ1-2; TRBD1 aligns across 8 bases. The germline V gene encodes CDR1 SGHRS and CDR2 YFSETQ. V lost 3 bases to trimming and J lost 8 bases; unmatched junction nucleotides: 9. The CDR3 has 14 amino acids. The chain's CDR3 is CASSWTGRGKGYTF. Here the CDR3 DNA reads TGCGCCAGCAGCTGGACAGGGAGGGGGAAGGGCTACACCTTC.

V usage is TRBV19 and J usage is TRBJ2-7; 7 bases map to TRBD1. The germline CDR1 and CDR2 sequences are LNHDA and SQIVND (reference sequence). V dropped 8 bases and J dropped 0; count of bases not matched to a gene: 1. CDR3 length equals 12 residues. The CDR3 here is CASSGGSYEQYF. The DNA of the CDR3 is TGTGCCAGTTCAGGGGGCTCCTACGAGCAGTACTTC.

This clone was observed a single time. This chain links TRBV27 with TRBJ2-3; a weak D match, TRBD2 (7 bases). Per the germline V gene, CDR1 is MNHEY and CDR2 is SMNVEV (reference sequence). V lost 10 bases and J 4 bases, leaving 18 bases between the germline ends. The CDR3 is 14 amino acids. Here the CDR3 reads CAIPYGGRADTQYF. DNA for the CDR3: TGTGCCATCCCGTACGGGGGGCGGGCAGATACGCAGTATTTT.

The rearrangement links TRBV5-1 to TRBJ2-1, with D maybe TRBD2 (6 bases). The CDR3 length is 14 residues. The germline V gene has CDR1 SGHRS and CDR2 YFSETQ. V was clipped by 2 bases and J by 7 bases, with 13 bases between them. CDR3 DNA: TGCGCCAGCAGCTTCACGGGGCGGGAAAATGAGCAGTTCTTC. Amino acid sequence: CASSFTGRENEQFF.

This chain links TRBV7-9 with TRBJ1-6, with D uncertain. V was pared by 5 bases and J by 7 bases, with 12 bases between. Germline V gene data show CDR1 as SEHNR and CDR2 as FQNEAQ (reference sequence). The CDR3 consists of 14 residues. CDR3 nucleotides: TGTGCCAGCAGCGACCGGGTGGAAAATTCACCCCTCCACTTT. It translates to CASSDRVENSPLHF.

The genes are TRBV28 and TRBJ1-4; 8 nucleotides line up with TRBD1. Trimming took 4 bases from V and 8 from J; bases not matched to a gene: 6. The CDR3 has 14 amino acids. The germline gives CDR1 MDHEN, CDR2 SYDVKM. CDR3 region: CASSWTGTQEKLFF. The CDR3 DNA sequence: TGTGCCAGCAGTTGGACAGGGACACAGGAAAAACTGTTTTTT.

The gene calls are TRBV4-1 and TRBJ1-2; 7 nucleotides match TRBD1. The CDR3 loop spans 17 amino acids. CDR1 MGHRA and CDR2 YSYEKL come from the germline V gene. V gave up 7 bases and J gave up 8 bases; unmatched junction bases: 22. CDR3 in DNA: TGCGCCAGCACCGACCTCCGGAGGGGACAGATCTCCGGGGGCTACACCTTC. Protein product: CASTDLRRGQISGGYTF.